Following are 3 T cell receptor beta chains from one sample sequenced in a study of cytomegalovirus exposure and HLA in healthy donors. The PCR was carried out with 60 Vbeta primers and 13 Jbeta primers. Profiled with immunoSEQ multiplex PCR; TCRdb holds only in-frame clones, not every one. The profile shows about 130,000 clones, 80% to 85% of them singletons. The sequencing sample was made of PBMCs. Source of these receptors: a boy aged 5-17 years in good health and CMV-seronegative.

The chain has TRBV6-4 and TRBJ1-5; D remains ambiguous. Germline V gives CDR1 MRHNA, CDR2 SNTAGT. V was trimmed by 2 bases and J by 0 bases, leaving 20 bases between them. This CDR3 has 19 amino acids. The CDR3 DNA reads TGTGCCAGCAGTGACCCTAGCTTACCCCGGCCTTATAGCAATCAGCCCCAGCATTTT. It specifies CASSDPSLPRPYSNQPQHF.

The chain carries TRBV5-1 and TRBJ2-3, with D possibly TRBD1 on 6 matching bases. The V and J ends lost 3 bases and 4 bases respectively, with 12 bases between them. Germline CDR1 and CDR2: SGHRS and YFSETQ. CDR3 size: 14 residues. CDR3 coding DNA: TGCGCCAGCAGCTCCGCACAGGGATCAGATACGCAGTATTTT. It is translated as CASSSAQGSDTQYF.

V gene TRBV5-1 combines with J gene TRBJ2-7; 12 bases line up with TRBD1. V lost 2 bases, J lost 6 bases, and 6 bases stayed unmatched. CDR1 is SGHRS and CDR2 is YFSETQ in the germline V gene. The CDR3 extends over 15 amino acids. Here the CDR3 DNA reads TGCGCCAGCAGCTTCCGGGACAGGGGGCCATCCGAGCAGTACTTC. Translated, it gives CASSFRDRGPSEQYF.